This T cell receptor beta chain emerged from a study of shared clonotypes between healthy human individuals. V shed 3 bases, J shed 3 bases, and the junction held 9 bases outside the gene matches. The V gene's germline CDR1 is SEHNR and CDR2 FQNEAQ (reference sequence). The CDR3 totals 16 residues. In the naive CD8 group, cells lacked CD45RO and were positively selected for CCR7, so terminally differentiated effector memory CD45RA+ cells were left out. Concerning this clone: Its antigen is not known.

Study-wide points: Only blood was sampled; tissue repertoires likely differ.

Repertoires were generated with immunoSEQ multiplex PCR, while TCRdb's copy carries only in-frame clones and drops some. Among more than 2 million clones listed, just over 90% were seen once. The chain couples TRBV7-9 to TRBJ2-3; 7 nucleotides match TRBD1. The receptor comes from a man between 18 and 35 years old in good health. Some clones in this sample may be carry-over from other donors' samples. The source material was naive CD8+ T cells from PBMCs. The CDR3 region has the DNA TGTGCCAGCAGCTTGGTCCCAGCCAGGGGGACAGATACGCAGTATTTT. It translates to CASSLVPARGTDTQYF. Using reference TRBV7-9 and TRBJ2-3 for the parts outside the CDR3, the full variable domain is DTGVSQNPRHKITKRGQNVTFRCDPISEHNRLYWYRQTLGQGPEFLTYFQNEAQLEKSRLLSDRFSAERPKGSFSTLEIQRTEQGDSAMYLCASSLVPARGTDTQYFGPGTRLTVL.